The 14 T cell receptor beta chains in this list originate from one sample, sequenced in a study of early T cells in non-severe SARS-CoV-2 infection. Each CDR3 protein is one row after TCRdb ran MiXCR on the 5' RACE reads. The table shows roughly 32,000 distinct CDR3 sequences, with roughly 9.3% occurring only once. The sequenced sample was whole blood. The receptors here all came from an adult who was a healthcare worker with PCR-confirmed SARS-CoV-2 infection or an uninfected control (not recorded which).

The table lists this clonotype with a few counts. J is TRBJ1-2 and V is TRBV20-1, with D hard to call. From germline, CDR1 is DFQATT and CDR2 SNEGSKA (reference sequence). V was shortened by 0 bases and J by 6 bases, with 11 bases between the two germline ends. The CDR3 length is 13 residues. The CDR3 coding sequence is TGCAGTGCTAGAGATCGGTGGGTCCATGGCTACACCTTC. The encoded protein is CSARDRWVHGYTF.

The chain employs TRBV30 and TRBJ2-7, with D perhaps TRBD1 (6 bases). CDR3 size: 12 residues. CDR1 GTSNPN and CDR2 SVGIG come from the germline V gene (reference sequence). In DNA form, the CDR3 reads TGTGCTCGAGGGGGTCCGGGCCACGAGCAGTACTTC. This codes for CARGGPGHEQYF.

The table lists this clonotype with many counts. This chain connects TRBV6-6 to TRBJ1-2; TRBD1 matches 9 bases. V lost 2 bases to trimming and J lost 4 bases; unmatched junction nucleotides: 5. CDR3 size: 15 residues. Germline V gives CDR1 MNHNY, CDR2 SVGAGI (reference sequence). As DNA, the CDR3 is TGTGCCAGCAGTTACCCTCGGACAGGGGCCTATGGCTACACCTTC. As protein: CASSYPRTGAYGYTF.

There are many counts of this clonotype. CDR3 coding DNA: TGCGCCAGCAGCCAAGATAGGGTGATGGGAAACACCATATATTTT. Translated: CASSQDRVMGNTIYF. The gene calls are TRBV4-3 and TRBJ1-3, with no clear D. V was pared by 0 bases and J by 4 bases, with 10 bases between. CDR3 length equals 15 residues. The germline CDR1 and CDR2 sequences are LGHNA and YSLEER.

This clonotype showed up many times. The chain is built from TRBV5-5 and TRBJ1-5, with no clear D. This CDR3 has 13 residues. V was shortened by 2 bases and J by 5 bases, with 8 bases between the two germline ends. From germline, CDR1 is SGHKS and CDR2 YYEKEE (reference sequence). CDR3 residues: CASSFGPDQPQHF. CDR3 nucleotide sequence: TGTGCCAGCAGCTTTGGGCCCGATCAGCCCCAGCATTTT.

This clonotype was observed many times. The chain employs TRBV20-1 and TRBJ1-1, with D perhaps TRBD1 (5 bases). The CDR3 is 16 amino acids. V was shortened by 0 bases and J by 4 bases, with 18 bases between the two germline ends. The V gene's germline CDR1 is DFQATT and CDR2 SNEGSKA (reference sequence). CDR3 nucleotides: TGCAGTGCTAGAGATGAGAGGAAAGGGGAGGGCACTGAAGCTTTCTTT. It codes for CSARDERKGEGTEAFF.

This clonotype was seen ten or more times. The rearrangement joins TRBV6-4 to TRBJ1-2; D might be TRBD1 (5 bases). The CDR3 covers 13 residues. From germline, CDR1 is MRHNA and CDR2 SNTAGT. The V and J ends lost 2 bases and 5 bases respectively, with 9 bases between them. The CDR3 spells CASSDMGGYGYTF. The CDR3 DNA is TGTGCCAGCAGTGACATGGGGGGATATGGCTACACCTTC.

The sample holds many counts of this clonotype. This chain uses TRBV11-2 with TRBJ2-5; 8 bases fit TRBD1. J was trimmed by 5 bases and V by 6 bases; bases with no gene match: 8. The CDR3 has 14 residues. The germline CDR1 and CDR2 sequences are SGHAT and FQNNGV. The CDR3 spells CASSPNRGMETQYF. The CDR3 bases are TGTGCCAGCAGTCCTAACAGGGGGATGGAGACCCAGTACTTC.

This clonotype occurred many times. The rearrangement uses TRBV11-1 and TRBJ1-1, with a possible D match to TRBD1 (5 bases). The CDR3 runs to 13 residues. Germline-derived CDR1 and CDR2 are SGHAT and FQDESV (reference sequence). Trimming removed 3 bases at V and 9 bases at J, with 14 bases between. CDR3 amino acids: CASSFRQSDQAFF. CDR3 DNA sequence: TGTGCCAGCAGCTTTAGACAGTCTGACCAAGCTTTCTTT.

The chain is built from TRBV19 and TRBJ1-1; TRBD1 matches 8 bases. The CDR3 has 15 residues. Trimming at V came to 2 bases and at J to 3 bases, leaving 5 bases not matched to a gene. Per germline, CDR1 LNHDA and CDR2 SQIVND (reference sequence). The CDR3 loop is CASSITTGVDTEAFF. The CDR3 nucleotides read TGTGCCAGTAGTATAACGACAGGGGTTGACACTGAAGCTTTCTTT.

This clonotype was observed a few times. In nucleotides, the CDR3 is TGTGCCAGCAGTTACTCCCCGGGACAGAAGCAGTACTTC. Amino acids: CASSYSPGQKQYF. The chain employs TRBV6-5 and TRBJ2-7; TRBD1 matches 7 bases. Unmatched junction bases numbered 4, after V lost 0 bases and J lost 8 bases. The germline V gene encodes CDR1 MNHEY and CDR2 SVGAGI. The length of the CDR3 is 13 residues.

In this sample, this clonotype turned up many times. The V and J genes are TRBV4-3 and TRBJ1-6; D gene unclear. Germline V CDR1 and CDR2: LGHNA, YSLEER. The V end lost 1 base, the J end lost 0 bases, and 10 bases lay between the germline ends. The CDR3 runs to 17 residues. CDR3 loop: CASSQVWRSSYNSPLHF. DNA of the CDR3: TGCGCCAGCAGCCAAGTTTGGAGGAGCTCCTATAATTCACCCCTCCACTTT.

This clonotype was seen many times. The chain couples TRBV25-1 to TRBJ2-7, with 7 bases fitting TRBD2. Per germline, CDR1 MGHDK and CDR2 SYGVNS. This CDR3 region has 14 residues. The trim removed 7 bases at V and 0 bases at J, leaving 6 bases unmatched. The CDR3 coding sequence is TGTGCCAGCAAAGTAAGCGGGGACTCCTACGAGCAGTACTTC. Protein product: CASKVSGDSYEQYF.

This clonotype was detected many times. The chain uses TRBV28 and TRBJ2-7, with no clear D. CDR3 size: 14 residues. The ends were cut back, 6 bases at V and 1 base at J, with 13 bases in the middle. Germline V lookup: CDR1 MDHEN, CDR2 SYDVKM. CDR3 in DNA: TGTGCCAGCAGCAGGACGTGGCAGTCCTACGAGCAGTACTTC. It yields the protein CASSRTWQSYEQYF.